The 6 T cell receptor beta chains presented below share a single source sample, sequenced in a study of blood T cell repertoires in COVID-19 (dated by TCRdb to about 2020). The library was produced with the immunoSEQ multiplex PCR assay. Sourced from immuneACCESS, this table was stored by TCRdb with only in-frame sequences that have V and J called. A share of the clones is absent; for the studies checked, an unresolved V gene accounts for under half, and the remainder has no known explanation. In all, the sample holds around 81,000 clones, and nearly 80% of those were seen once. Of the sample, about 12% is held by the ten largest clones. Sequenced: peripheral blood. The receptor set was obtained from a human donor in a cohort sampled during active COVID-19.

The rearrangement joins TRBV7-2 to TRBJ1-5; TRBD1 matches 8 bases. CDR3 length: 13 amino acids. V trimming: 5 bases; J trimming: 7 bases; junction bases outside the gene matches: 4. In germline, CDR1 is SGHTA, CDR2 FQGNSA. The CDR3 sequence: CASSMDRDQPQHF. In DNA form, the CDR3 reads TGTGCCAGCAGCATGGACAGGGACCAGCCCCAGCATTTT.

The chain is built from TRBV4-3 and TRBJ2-3; perhaps TRBD2 as D (6 bases). V lost 0 bases, J lost 0 bases, and 13 bases lay in between. Germline V lookup: CDR1 LGHNA, CDR2 YSLEER. This CDR3 comprises 17 residues. The CDR3 region is CASSQDRGGISTDTQYF. Written as DNA, the CDR3 is TGCGCCAGCAGCCAAGATCGTGGGGGGATAAGCACAGATACGCAGTATTTT.

The CDR3 nucleotides are TGCAGCGTGGGCAGGGAGGAGTACGGCTACACCTTC. Protein sequence: CSVGREEYGYTF. The rearrangement uses TRBV29-1 and TRBJ1-2; possibly TRBD1 for D (5 bases). Per germline, CDR1 SQVTM and CDR2 ANQGSEA. Trimming cost V 6 bases and J 8 bases, with 16 bases left between them. The CDR3 extends over 12 amino acids.

This clone was observed a few times. Within the sample, other DNA sequences also encode this same CDR3. V is TRBV7-3 and J is TRBJ2-1, with TRBD2 as a possible D gene (6 bases). V lost 1 base and J lost 8, with 9 bases in between. The germline V gene has CDR1 SGHTA and CDR2 FQGTGA. This CDR3 region has 13 residues. The CDR3 loop reads CASSLRRGDEQFF. CDR3 nucleotide sequence: TGTGCCAGCAGCTTAAGGCGCGGGGATGAGCAGTTCTTC.

The table lists this clone with a count of one. This chain uses TRBV7-2 with TRBJ2-5, with 8 bases fitting TRBD1. The CDR3 is 15 amino acids. Per the germline V gene, CDR1 is SGHTA and CDR2 is FQGNSA. V lost 5 bases and J lost 5; bases outside the gene matches: 10. The CDR3 nucleotides read TGTGCCAGCAGCCCGGGACAGGAGCGAGCCGAGACCCAGTACTTC. This gives the protein CASSPGQERAETQYF.

The chain uses TRBV6-2 or TRBV6-3 and TRBJ2-3; the match to TRBD1 covers 9 bases. The germline V gene encodes CDR1 MNHEY and CDR2 SVGEGT. The CDR3 consists of 18 residues. V gave up 3 bases and J gave up 2 bases; unmatched junction bases: 12. The CDR3 sequence: CASSYGQGSFAFTDTQYF. CDR3 DNA: TGTGCCAGCAGTTATGGACAGGGGTCTTTCGCCTTCACAGATACGCAGTATTTT.